This T cell receptor beta chain derives from a study of T cell responses to AZD1222 COVID-19 vaccine. Repertoires were generated with immunoSEQ multiplex PCR, while TCRdb's copy carries only in-frame clones and drops some. The sample has approximately 150,000 clones; more than 75% are singletons. On this clone itself: Its antigen is currently unknown.

CDR1 and CDR2 from the germline V gene are MNHEY and SVGAGI. V lost 2 bases, J lost 8 bases, and 12 bases lay in between. The CDR3 consists of 14 residues. Study results and caveats: Sampling captured repertoires only after the peak T cell response. White British people made up most donors, females outnumbered males, and clonal diversity was possibly underestimated. Among AZD1222 vaccinees, only six were seropositive at baseline.

Doses given second, at about 4 or about 12 weeks, were pooled. This material consisted of peripheral blood, taken 28 days after the second AZD1222 dose. This sequence joins TRBV6-5 and TRBJ1-4; TRBD1 is a possible D gene (6 bases). The source of this sequence is an adult who received the AZD1222 COVID-19 vaccine. CDR3 amino acids: CASSYGGRHEKLFF. The DNA of the CDR3 is TGTGCCAGCAGTTACGGGGGGCGGCACGAAAAACTGTTTTTT.